This is a list of T cell receptor beta chains from one sample in a study of cytomegalovirus exposure and HLA in healthy donors. Here immunoSEQ multiplex PCR was the method, and the copy in TCRdb shows in-frame clones only, minus some. Among about 97,000 clones listed, about 85% were seen once. Sequenced material: PBMCs. The receptor source for this set is a man in his thirties or forties in good health and CMV-seronegative. CDR3s include the opening cysteine and the closing phenylalanine or tryptophan. A D gene is named only where the DNA matches it firmly. Clone size is not always given. Where it is, it says once, few, many or a class for expanded clones.

>.|.|TRBJ1-1|TRBV19
TGTGCCAGTAGTCGCCGACAGGCACTAAAGAACACTGAAGCTTTCTTT
CASSRRQALKNTEAFF
>once|TRBD1|TRBJ2-4|TRBV19
TGTGCCAGTAGTTTAGGGACAGGCATGGGGATTCAGTACTTC
CASSLGTGMGIQYF
>.|.|TRBJ2-1|TRBV9
TGTGCCAGCAGCGTAGGGACTCTTCAGTTCTTC
CASSVGTLQFF
>.|.|TRBJ2-3|TRBV5-1
TGCGCCAGCAGCTTGACAGCCCCGACCACAGATACGCAGTATTTT
CASSLTAPTTDTQYF
>.|TRBD2|TRBJ2-4|TRBV7-9
TGTGCCAGCAGCTTTGGGAGTAGCGGGACTCTAGCCAAAAACATTCAGTACTTC
CASSFGSSGTLAKNIQYF
>.|TRBD1|TRBJ2-7|TRBV7-2
TGTGCCAGCAGCCCCGGACAGGGGAACGAGCAGTACTTC
CASSPGQGNEQYF
>.|.|TRBJ1-2|TRBV5-1
TGCGCCAGCAGCACGACGGGTCCGGGAAACTATGGCTACACCTTC
CASSTTGPGNYGYTF
>.|.|TRBJ1-2|TRBV15
TGTGCCACCAGCAGAGACAGAATCTATGGCTACACCTTC
CATSRDRIYGYTF
>.|TRBD2|TRBJ2-1|TRBV7-9
TGTGCCAGCAGCTCCCAATTTCGACTAGCAAGCTCCTACAATGAGCAGTTCTTC
CASSSQFRLASSYNEQFF
>few|.|TRBJ1-3|TRBV19
TGTGCCAGTAGTGTTTCGGCAGGGTCTGGAAACACCATATATTTT
CASSVSAGSGNTIYF
>.|TRBD1|TRBJ1-6|TRBV19
TGTGCCAGTAGTACCCGACAGGGACTCTATAATTCACCCCTCCACTTT
CASSTRQGLYNSPLHF
>.|TRBD1|TRBJ2-7|TRBV5-1
TGCGCCAGCAGCTTGGAGCAGGGGGCCTACGAGCAGTACTTC
CASSLEQGAYEQYF
>.|TRBD2|TRBJ2-1|TRBV27
TGTGCCAGCAGTTTATTTTTCTGGGGACTAGCGGGGGGTGACTCCTACAATGAGCAGTTCTTC
CASSLFFWGLAGGDSYNEQFF
>.|.|TRBJ1-5|TRBV30
TGTGCCTGGAGTGCAGGGATTAGTCAGCCCCAGCATTTT
CAWSAGISQPQHF
>.|.|TRBJ2-2|TRBV7-6
TGTGCCAGCAGCCAGCGGGTGGGAAACACCGGGGAGCTGTTTTTT
CASSQRVGNTGELFF
>.|.|TRBJ1-6|TRBV25-1
TGTGCCAGCAGTGGGATCTCAACAGTGGGTCTCCACTTT
CASSGISTVGLHF
>.|.|TRBJ2-7|TRBV5-6
TGTGCCAGCAGCTTACCGTCGAGAACCTACGAGCAGTACTTC
CASSLPSRTYEQYF
>once|.|TRBJ1-1|TRBV29-1
TGCAGCGTTGCAGGGTACCAGAACACTGAAGCTTTCTTT
CSVAGYQNTEAFF
>.|TRBD2|TRBJ2-7|TRBV4-2
TGTGCCAGCAGCCCACTAGCGGGGGGACCACCCTCCTACGAGCAGTACTTC
CASSPLAGGPPSYEQYF
>.|TRBD2|TRBJ2-3|TRBV6-5
TGTGCCAGCAGGAGTAGCGGGGGAGGCACAGATACGCAGTATTTT
CASRSSGGGTDTQYF
>.|.|TRBJ1-5|TRBV7-9
TGTCGGAGTCCTGATCAGCCCCAGCATTTT
CRSPDQPQHF
>.|TRBD1|TRBJ1-2|TRBV25-1
TGTGCCAGCAGTGCCGGACAGGGGGCGAACTATGGCTACACCTTC
CASSAGQGANYGYTF
>.|.|TRBJ2-7|TRBV15
TGTGCCACCAGCAGAGTGCGCGGGCGCTCCTACGAGCAGTACTTC
CATSRVRGRSYEQYF
>once|.|TRBJ1-2|TRBV11-2
TGTGCCAGCAGCTTAGATCTGATCGAGGCTGGCTACACCTTC
CASSLDLIEAGYTF